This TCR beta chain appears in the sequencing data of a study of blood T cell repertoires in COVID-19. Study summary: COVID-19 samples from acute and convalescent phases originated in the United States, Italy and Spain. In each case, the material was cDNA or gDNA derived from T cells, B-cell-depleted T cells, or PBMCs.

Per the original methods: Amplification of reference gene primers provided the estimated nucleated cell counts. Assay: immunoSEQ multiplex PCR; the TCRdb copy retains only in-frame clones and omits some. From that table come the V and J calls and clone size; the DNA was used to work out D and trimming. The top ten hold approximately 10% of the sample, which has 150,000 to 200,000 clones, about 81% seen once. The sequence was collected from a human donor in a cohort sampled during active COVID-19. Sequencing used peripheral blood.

The CDR3 nucleotides read TGTGCCAGCAGCGTTGGGACAGGGGAGGGTTACGAGCAGTACTTC. Translated: CASSVGTGEGYEQYF. This rearrangement joins TRBV9 to TRBJ2-7, with 10 bases identical to TRBD1. Unmatched junction bases numbered 6, after V lost 2 bases and J lost 4 bases. This CDR3 region has 15 residues. CDR1 and CDR2 (germline): SGDLS, YYNGEE.